These 18 T cell receptor beta chains came from one sample sequenced in a study of blood T cells in healthy people across ages. Through a sample-barcoded 5' primer and a J-beta primer mix, a second PCR was run for about 6 to 12 cycles. TCRdb itself ran the 5' RACE reads through MiXCR, one entry per CDR3 protein. The data hold some 900,000 distinct CDR3 sequences, with 25% to 30% observed a single time. Source material: blood. The origin of the receptors is a woman of 80 years or more in good health.

Many counts were recorded for this clonotype. The chain couples TRBV5-1 to TRBJ2-5; tentatively, D is TRBD2 (7 bases). Per the germline V gene, CDR1 is SGHRS and CDR2 is YFSETQ. V was pared by 3 bases and J by 4 bases, with 19 bases between. This CDR3 is built from 16 residues. The CDR3 sequence: CASSSQTQGGGETQYF. CDR3 DNA sequence: TGCGCCAGCAGCTCACAAACACAGGGAGGGGGAGAGACCCAGTACTTC.

This clonotype was observed at least ten times. The rearrangement links TRBV7-9 to TRBJ2-4, with D unresolved. The CDR3 spans 15 residues. V was pared by 4 bases and J by 5 bases, with 15 bases between. From germline, CDR1 is SEHNR and CDR2 FQNEAQ (reference sequence). In nucleotides, the CDR3 is TGTGCCAGCAGCTCCCTTCAGAAGGGTGAAAACATTCAGTACTTC. Protein product: CASSSLQKGENIQYF.

This clonotype came up a few times. V gene TRBV18 combines with J gene TRBJ1-2; 8 nucleotides align to TRBD1. Losses at the gene ends were 2 bases for V and 3 bases for J; bases not matched to a gene: 5. The germline V gene has CDR1 KGHSH and CDR2 LQKENI. The CDR3 runs 15 residues. The CDR3 DNA follows: TGTGCCAGCTCACCAGGGACAGGCAAGGACTATGGCTACACCTTC. It translates to CASSPGTGKDYGYTF. Drawing the rest from reference TRBV18 and TRBJ1-2, the complete variable domain is NAGVMQNPRHLVRRRGQEARLRCSPMKGHSHVYWYRQLPEEGLKFMVYLQKENIIDESGMPKERFSAEFPKEGPSILRIQQVVRGDSAAYFCASSPGTGKDYGYTFGSGTRLTVV.

At least ten counts were recorded for this clonotype. J is TRBJ2-5 and V is TRBV11-2; 12 bases are shared with TRBD2. CDR3 length: 20 residues. Germline trimming cut 0 bases from V and 4 bases from J; bases unmatched to any gene: 15. The V gene's germline CDR1 is SGHAT and CDR2 FQNNGV. CDR3 in amino acids: CASSLDRPSGGGGPRETQYF. In nucleotides, the CDR3 is TGTGCCAGCAGCTTAGATCGGCCTAGCGGGGGGGGTGGGCCACGAGAGACCCAGTACTTC.

This clonotype was detected a few times. The chain carries TRBV9 and TRBJ1-1; D remains unclear. Looked up from germline, CDR1 is SGDLS and CDR2 is YYNGEE. V was trimmed by 0 bases and J by 0 bases, leaving 9 bases between them. The CDR3 contains 15 residues. The CDR3 protein is CASSVVNNLNTEAFF. In DNA, the CDR3 is TGTGCCAGCAGCGTAGTGAACAATTTGAACACTGAAGCTTTCTTT.

This clonotype has more than one count but fewer than ten. A much larger clone lies a single base off, so this may be a read error. This rearrangement joins TRBV7-2 to TRBJ2-7; D call uncertain. The CDR3 extends over 15 amino acids. CDR1 is SGHTA, CDR2 FQGNSA, per germline. The V gene lost 1 base and the J gene lost 9 bases, with 19 bases spanning the gap. The CDR3 DNA reads TGTGCCAGCAGCTTAGAAAGAGGACCGCCACGCGGGCAGTACTTC. It is translated as CASSLERGPPRGQYF.

Points on this clonotype: This may come from a read error, since a much larger clone is one base off. J is TRBJ1-2 and V is TRBV19; D is ambiguous. The germline CDR1 and CDR2 sequences are LNHDA and SQIVND (reference sequence). CDR3 size: 14 residues. The CDR3 DNA reads TGTGCCAGTAGTATAAGAGGGAAGTTCGATGGCTGCACCTTC. It encodes CASSIRGKFDGCTF.

This clonotype was counted many times. This chain joins TRBV20-1 and TRBJ1-5; D unclear. CDR3 size: 15 residues. V lost 2 bases to trimming and J lost 0 bases, with 11 bases between them. Germline V gene lookup returns CDR1 DFQATT and CDR2 SNEGSKA (reference sequence). CDR3 in DNA: TGCAGTGCTAGAAAACGAGGACTTAGCAATCAGCCCCAGCATTTT. Translating gives CSARKRGLSNQPQHF.

This clonotype was seen many times. This sequence joins TRBV7-9 and TRBJ2-1; 7 bases agree with TRBD2. Per the germline V gene, CDR1 is SEHNR and CDR2 is FQNEAQ (reference sequence). CDR3 length: 12 residues. V was clipped by 5 bases and J by 8 bases; unmatched bases: 3. In DNA form, the CDR3 reads TGTGCCAGCAGCCCGGGAGGAGATGAGCAGTTCTTC. Translation gives CASSPGGDEQFF.

The rearrangement uses TRBV12-3 or TRBV12-4 and TRBJ2-7, with 7 bases aligning to TRBD2. The junction had 14 bases not matched to a gene; V was cut back by 5 bases and J by 10 bases. The CDR3 length is 14 residues. As DNA, the CDR3 is TGTGCCAGCAGTCGAGCGGGGTCAAAAGACACCCAGTACTTC. Its translation is CASSRAGSKDTQYF.

The gene calls are TRBV7-2 and TRBJ2-2; D possibly corresponds to TRBD2 (7 bases). Germline values: CDR1 SGHTA, CDR2 FQGNSA. V was shortened by 2 bases and J by 1 base, with 11 bases between the two germline ends. This CDR3 region has 16 residues. The CDR3 bases are TGTGCCAGCAGCTTAAGGCGGGGGCGGAACACCGGGGAGCTGTTTTTT. Translated, it gives CASSLRRGRNTGELFF.

The CDR3 region has the DNA TGTGCCACCAGTCCAAAGGTGTTGCTGGGGCACAATGAGCAGTACTTC. Its protein product is CATSPKVLLGHNEQYF. The chain joins TRBV24-1 to TRBJ2-1, with TRBD1 as a possible D gene (5 bases). The J call may be mistaken, given a closer DNA end match to TRBJ2-7. This CDR3 has 16 amino acids. CDR1 is KGHDR, CDR2 SFDVKD, per germline.

V is TRBV12-3 or TRBV12-4 and J is TRBJ1-4, with D tentatively TRBD1 (5 bases). Trimming removed 7 bases at V and 3 bases at J, with 15 bases between. The length of the CDR3 is 15 residues. CDR3 in DNA: TGTGCCAGCACCTCAGGGCTTGAATCTAATGAAAAACTGTTTTTT. This sequence encodes CASTSGLESNEKLFF.

This clonotype turned up a few times. V is TRBV6-5 and J is TRBJ1-6; the D gene is possibly TRBD1 (5 bases). Germline lookup yields CDR1 MNHEY and CDR2 SVGAGI. This CDR3 is built from 15 residues. V dropped 0 bases and J dropped 7 bases, with 10 bases sitting between them. Written as DNA, the CDR3 is TGTGCCAGCAGTTACTCAGGGGTAGGGAATTCACCCCTCCACTTT. It encodes CASSYSGVGNSPLHF.

This clonotype was detected only once. Lacking the conserved final phenylalanine or tryptophan, this CDR3 likely reflects a read error. This chain connects TRBV2 to TRBJ2-1; D gene ambiguous. The CDR3 has 15 residues. Germline V CDR1 and CDR2: SNHLY, FYNNEI. V was clipped by 1 base and J by 4 bases, with 11 bases between them. The CDR3 DNA is TGTGCCAGCAGTGAAGGGTTAGGAAGATACAATGAGCAGTTCTGC. Protein: CASSEGLGRYNEQFC.

This clonotype was detected many times. J is TRBJ1-5 and V is TRBV10-3; D is possibly TRBD1 (5 bases). The V gene's germline CDR1 is ENHRY and CDR2 SYGVKD. CDR3 length: 13 amino acids. Trimming shortened V by 3 bases and J by 7 bases, and 10 bases separated the two germline ends. The CDR3 protein is CAISDIQGQPQHF. CDR3 bases: TGTGCCATCAGTGATATTCAGGGCCAGCCCCAGCATTTT.

This chain uses TRBV5-1 with TRBJ1-1; D gene unclear. V was trimmed by 2 bases and J by 4 bases, leaving 18 bases between them. CDR3 length: 16 amino acids. Per the germline V gene, CDR1 is SGHRS and CDR2 is YFSETQ. CDR3: CASSFRSRASGTEAFF. The DNA for the CDR3 is TGCGCCAGCAGCTTTAGGTCACGGGCGAGTGGCACTGAAGCTTTCTTT.

The V call is TRBV4-1, the J call TRBJ2-7; 10 bases are shared with TRBD2. There are 18 residues in the CDR3. Germline loops: CDR1 MGHRA, CDR2 YSYEKL. With V trimmed by 2 bases and J by 3 bases, 13 bases remained unmatched. The chain's CDR3 is CASSQKIAGGPIDYEQYF. The CDR3 DNA sequence: TGCGCCAGCAGCCAAAAGATAGCGGGAGGACCTATCGACTACGAGCAGTACTTC.